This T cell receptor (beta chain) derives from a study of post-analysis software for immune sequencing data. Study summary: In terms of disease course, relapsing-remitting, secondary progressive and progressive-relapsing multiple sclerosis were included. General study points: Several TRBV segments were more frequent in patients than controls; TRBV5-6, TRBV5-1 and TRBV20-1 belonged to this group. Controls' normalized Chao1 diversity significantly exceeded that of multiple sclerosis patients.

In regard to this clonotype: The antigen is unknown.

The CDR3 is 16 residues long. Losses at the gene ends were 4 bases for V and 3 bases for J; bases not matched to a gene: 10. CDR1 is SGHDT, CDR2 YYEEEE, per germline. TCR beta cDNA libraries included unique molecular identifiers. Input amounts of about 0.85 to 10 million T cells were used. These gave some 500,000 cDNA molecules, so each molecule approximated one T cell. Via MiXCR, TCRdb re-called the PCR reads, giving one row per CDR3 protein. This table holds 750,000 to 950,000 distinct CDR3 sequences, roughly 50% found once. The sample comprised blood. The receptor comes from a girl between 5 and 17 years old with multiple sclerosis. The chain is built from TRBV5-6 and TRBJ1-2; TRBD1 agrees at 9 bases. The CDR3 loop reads CASSAPGTGNHYGYTF. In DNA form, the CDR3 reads TGTGCCAGCAGCGCCCCCGGGACAGGGAACCACTATGGCTACACCTTC.